This T cell receptor (beta chain) derives from a study of T cell changes during pregnancy in multiple sclerosis. The repertoire was sequenced with immunoSEQ multiplex PCR; TCRdb's copy has only in-frame clones and lacks some. The sample holds tens of thousands of clones, approximately 91% seen once. V was shortened by 1 base and J by 0 bases, with 7 bases between the two germline ends. The germline CDR1 and CDR2 sequences are SGHTA and FQGNSA. The CDR3 contains 14 residues. The sample in question was CD4+ T cells from peripheral blood mononuclear cells, obtained after pregnancy. J is TRBJ2-7 and V is TRBV7-2, with D perhaps TRBD1 (5 bases). This TCR came from a female donor in good health, enrolled as a control in a pregnancy study. This chain's CDR3 is CASSLDRISYEQYF. The CDR3 region has the DNA TGTGCCAGCAGCTTAGACAGGATCTCCTACGAGCAGTACTTC.